A single sample is the source of the 13 T cell receptor beta chains below, sequenced in a study of cytomegalovirus exposure and HLA in healthy donors. The PCR used 60 Vbeta and 13 Jbeta primers. TCRdb keeps only in-frame clones here, not all; method: immunoSEQ multiplex PCR. The sample lists some 210,000 clones, approximately 80% seen once, with roughly 10% in the top ten. The source material was PBMCs. These receptors were taken from a woman aged 50 to 65 in good health and CMV-seropositive.

In its sample, this clone was seen a few times. The chain joins TRBV5-1 to TRBJ2-5; 7 bases line up with TRBD1. CDR1 SGHRS and CDR2 YFSETQ come from the germline V gene. Trimming cost V 3 bases and J 1 base; bases outside gene matches: 6. The CDR3 totals 15 residues. DNA for the CDR3: TGCGCCAGCAGCTCCACCGGGACAGCCCAAGAGACCCAGTACTTC. This encodes CASSSTGTAQETQYF.

The V call is TRBV29-1, the J call TRBJ1-1, with a tentative D call TRBD1 (6 bases). The germline gives CDR1 SQVTM, CDR2 ANQGSEA. The V end lost 8 bases, the J end lost 3 bases, and 13 bases lay between the germline ends. The CDR3 spans 12 residues. The CDR3: CSSGGGYTEAFF. In DNA form, the CDR3 reads TGCAGCTCCGGCGGGGGCTACACTGAAGCTTTCTTT.

The V and J genes are TRBV7-3 and TRBJ2-5; D possibly corresponds to TRBD1 (5 bases). Germline-derived CDR1 and CDR2 are SGHTA and FQGTGA. V was pared by 4 bases and J by 0 bases, with 6 bases between. The CDR3 consists of 13 residues. CDR3 region: CASSSDNQETQYF. The CDR3 bases are TGTGCCAGCAGCTCGGACAACCAAGAGACCCAGTACTTC.

The chain couples TRBV5-1 to TRBJ2-3; 7 nucleotides agree with TRBD1. V was pared by 10 bases and J by 2 bases, with 10 bases of the junction left unmatched. Germline lookup yields CDR1 SGHRS and CDR2 YFSETQ. CDR3 length: 14 residues. DNA of the CDR3: TGCGCCTCAACCCCGGGACAGCTCACAGATACGCAGTATTTT. Translating it yields CASTPGQLTDTQYF.

V gene TRBV19 combines with J gene TRBJ1-2, with 8 bases fitting TRBD1. CDR1 is LNHDA and CDR2 is SQIVND in the germline V gene (reference sequence). V lost 5 bases and J lost 2; bases outside the gene matches: 1. CDR3 length: 13 amino acids. CDR3 region: CASSRQGNYGYTF. The CDR3 DNA is TGTGCCAGTAGTCGACAGGGGAACTATGGCTACACCTTC.

The chain recombines TRBV5-5 with TRBJ1-5; 7 positions agree with TRBD1. With V trimmed by 5 bases and J by 4 bases, 3 bases remained unmatched. This CDR3 has 13 amino acids. In germline, CDR1 is SGHKS, CDR2 YYEKEE (reference sequence). CDR3 loop: CASSDRENQPQHF. CDR3 nucleotide sequence: TGTGCCAGCAGTGACAGGGAGAATCAGCCCCAGCATTTT. The variable domain in full, completed from reference TRBV5-5 and TRBJ1-5, reads DAGVTQSPTHLIKTRGQQVTLRCSPISGHKSVSWYQQVLGQGPQFIFQYYEKEERGRGNFPDRFSARQFPNYSSELNVNALLLGDSALYLCASSDRENQPQHFGDGTRLSIL.

This chain joins TRBV7-8 and TRBJ1-5; tentative D call: TRBD1 (5 bases). Germline V CDR1 and CDR2: SGHVS, FQNEAQ. Trimming removed 5 bases from V and 4 bases from J, with 12 bases in between. CDR3 length: 14 residues. The CDR3 region is CASSPRTLNQPQHF. DNA of the CDR3: TGTGCCAGCAGCCCCCGGACACTTAATCAGCCCCAGCATTTT.

The table lists this clone with a few counts. V usage is TRBV5-1 and J usage is TRBJ2-4, with D uncertain. CDR3 length equals 14 residues. Germline loops: CDR1 SGHRS, CDR2 YFSETQ. Trimming removed 0 bases at V and 1 base at J, with 5 bases between. CDR3 region: CASSLGEAKNIQYF. CDR3 nucleotides: TGCGCCAGCAGCTTGGGAGAGGCCAAAAACATTCAGTACTTC.

V and J are TRBV11-2 and TRBJ2-7, with D possibly being TRBD1 (5 bases). CDR1 and CDR2 from the germline V gene are SGHAT and FQNNGV. The V gene lost 2 bases and the J gene lost 6 bases, with 14 bases spanning the gap. The CDR3 covers 14 residues. The CDR3 region is CASSLFAGMGEQYF. In DNA, the CDR3 is TGTGCCAGCAGCTTATTCGCAGGGATGGGCGAGCAGTACTTC.

The CDR3 sequence is CAIASNRGQGNTEAFF. Written as DNA, the CDR3 is TGTGCCATCGCATCAAATCGGGGACAGGGGAACACTGAAGCTTTCTTT. The chain links TRBV10-3 to TRBJ1-1; 9 bases agree with TRBD1. Looked up from germline, CDR1 is ENHRY and CDR2 is SYGVKD. The CDR3 loop spans 16 amino acids. V lost 8 bases and J lost 1; bases outside the gene matches: 11.

This chain uses TRBV25-1 with TRBJ1-2, with no clear D. V was cut by 3 bases and J by 1 base, with 9 bases left in between. In germline, CDR1 is MGHDK, CDR2 SYGVNS. The CDR3 has 14 amino acids. The CDR3 bases are TGTGCCAGCAGTGAGAACAGATTTAACTATGGCTACACCTTC. The encoded protein is CASSENRFNYGYTF.

The chain employs TRBV15 and TRBJ2-3; 8 bases fit TRBD1. Trimming at V came to 3 bases and at J to 7 bases, leaving 9 bases not matched to a gene. Germline V gene data show CDR1 as LNHNV and CDR2 as YYDKDF (reference sequence). The CDR3 runs 15 residues. The CDR3 DNA follows: TGTGCCACCAGCAGTGGGACAGGTACGATAAATACGCAGTATTTT. Translating gives CATSSGTGTINTQYF. Supplemented by reference TRBV15 and TRBJ2-3, the full variable domain reads DAMVIQNPRYQVTQFGKPVTLSCSQTLNHNVMYWYQQKSSQAPKLLFHYYDKDFNNEADTPDNFQSRRPNTSFCFLDIRSPGLGDTAMYLCATSSGTGTINTQYFGPGTRLTVL.

The V and J genes are TRBV6-6 and TRBJ1-2; TRBD1 agrees at 9 bases. The CDR3 runs 15 residues. Germline CDR1 is MNHNY and CDR2 is SVGAGI (reference sequence). After removal of 6 bases from V and 10 bases from J, the junction contained 15 bases not matched to a gene. CDR3 nucleotides: TGTGCCAGCAGAATTACCCCGGGACAGGGAGTTGACTACACCTTC. As protein: CASRITPGQGVDYTF.